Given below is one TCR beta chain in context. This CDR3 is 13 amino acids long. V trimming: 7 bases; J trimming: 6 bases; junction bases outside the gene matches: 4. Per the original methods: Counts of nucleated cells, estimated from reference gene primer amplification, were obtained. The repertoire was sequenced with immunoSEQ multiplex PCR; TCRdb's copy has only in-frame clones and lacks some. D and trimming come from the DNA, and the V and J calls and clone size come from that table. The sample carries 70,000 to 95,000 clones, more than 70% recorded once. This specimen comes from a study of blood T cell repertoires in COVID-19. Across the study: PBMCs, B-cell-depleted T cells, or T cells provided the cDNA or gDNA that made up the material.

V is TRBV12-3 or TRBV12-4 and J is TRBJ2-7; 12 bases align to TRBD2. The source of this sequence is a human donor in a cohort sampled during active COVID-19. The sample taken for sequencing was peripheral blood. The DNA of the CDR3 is TGTGCCAGCACTAGCGGGGGGGCGGGCGAGCAGTACTTC. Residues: CASTSGGAGEQYF.